This T cell receptor beta chain was sequenced in a study of CD8+ T cells in alopecia areata. Overall study findings and caveats: Normal scalp had lower clonality than lesional scalp, with alopecia totalis/universalis lesions showing this most strongly. Among the cells sequenced in scalp samples are also the resident alphabeta T cells of normal skin. In scalp and blood during tofacitinib, many expanded lesional clones persisted.

The V segment lost 4 bases and the J segment 1 base; nucleotides outside the gene matches: 6. This CDR3 has 15 amino acids. In germline, CDR1 is SGHNT, CDR2 YYREEE (reference sequence). cDNA serving as the sequencing template came from extracted, reverse transcribed RNA. Profiled with immunoSEQ multiplex PCR; TCRdb holds only in-frame clones, not every one. The table has 150,000 to 200,000 clones, more than 55% seen once; the top ten hold about 1.3%. Comments on this clone: Its specificity is unknown.

Treatment: oral pan-JAK inhibitor, 5-10 mg twice daily. PBMCs, the starting material, were the source of sorted CD4+ and CD8+ T cells. The J gene is TRBJ2-3, the V gene TRBV5-4; 7 nucleotides match TRBD2. The clonotype was recovered from a human donor with alopecia areata. This specimen consisted of CD4+ T cells sorted from blood, obtained between weeks 47 and 50, from a patient treated with tofacitinib. CDR3 nucleotides: TGTGCCAGCAGCCCGGAGGGAGGGCGCACAGATACGCAGTATTTT. Protein sequence: CASSPEGGRTDTQYF.